What follows are 25 T cell receptor beta chains derived from one specimen sequenced in a study of blood T cell repertoires in COVID-19. This table comes from immunoSEQ multiplex PCR, and its TCRdb copy is limited to in-frame clones, with some not included. Of about 270,000 clones in the sample, about 90% were seen once. The sequenced material came from PBMCs or T cells enriched from blood (not recorded which). These receptors were taken from a woman younger than 45 with acute COVID-19.

The chain recombines TRBV9 with TRBJ1-6, with D perhaps matching TRBD1 (5 bases). V was trimmed by 3 bases and J by 0 bases, leaving 13 bases between them. This CDR3 has 17 residues. From germline, CDR1 is SGDLS and CDR2 YYNGEE. CDR3 region: CASSASGLSSYNSPLHF. The CDR3, as DNA: TGTGCCAGCAGCGCCTCGGGACTCAGCTCCTATAATTCACCCCTCCACTTT.

J is TRBJ2-1 and V is TRBV18; tentative D call: TRBD2 (5 bases). The CDR3 consists of 16 residues. The V end lost 2 bases, the J end lost 7 bases, and 18 bases lay between the germline ends. Germline loops: CDR1 KGHSH, CDR2 LQKENI. CDR3 DNA: TGTGCCAGCTCACCATTTTTGGAGGCCCTGGAGAATGAGCAGTTCTTC. Translation: CASSPFLEALENEQFF.

This clone was picked up one time. The chain is built from TRBV6-5 and TRBJ1-5; TRBD1 matches 8 bases. The CDR3 contains 16 residues. CDR1 and CDR2 from the germline V gene are MNHEY and SVGAGI. The junction had 4 bases not matched to a gene; V was cut back by 0 bases and J by 3 bases. CDR3 sequence reads: CASSYSRDRYNQPQHF. The CDR3 nucleotides are TGTGCCAGCAGTTACTCTCGGGACAGGTACAATCAGCCCCAGCATTTT.

V and J are TRBV5-4 and TRBJ2-2, with 13 bases matching TRBD2. CDR3 size: 17 residues. Germline values: CDR1 SGHNT, CDR2 YYREEE (reference sequence). V trimming: 4 bases; J trimming: 6 bases; junction bases outside the gene matches: 9. The CDR3 nucleotides read TGTGCCAGCAGCGCCGGACTAGCGGGAGAAGGCGCCGGGGAGCTGTTTTTT. Its translation: CASSAGLAGEGAGELFF.

A remark on this clone: The same CDR3 arises from other DNA sequences in this sample as well. The chain combines TRBV28 with TRBJ2-1; 14 nucleotides align to TRBD2. The germline CDR1 and CDR2 sequences are MDHEN and SYDVKM. V was clipped by 6 bases and J by 4 bases; unmatched bases: 2. CDR3 length equals 15 residues. CDR3: CASSRTSGGYNEQFF. The CDR3 DNA sequence: TGTGCCAGCAGCCGGACTAGCGGGGGGTACAATGAGCAGTTCTTC. The complete variable domain, with remaining parts taken from reference TRBV28 and TRBJ2-1, reads DVKVTQSSRYLVKRTGEKVFLECVQDMDHENMFWYRQDPGLGLRLIYFSYDVKMKEKGDIPEGYSVSREKKERFSLILESASTNQTSMYLCASSRTSGGYNEQFFGPGTRLTVL.

The chain employs TRBV24-1 and TRBJ1-1; a weak D match, TRBD1 (5 bases). Germline V lookup: CDR1 KGHDR, CDR2 SFDVKD. Trimming stripped 9 bases from V and 4 bases from J, with 14 bases between. The CDR3 runs to 13 residues. CDR3 DNA sequence: TGTGCCACCGTTGGGGGGGAGGGCACTGAAGCTTTCTTT. As protein: CATVGGEGTEAFF.

The chain joins TRBV28 to TRBJ2-3; a possible D gene is TRBD2 (6 bases). The germline CDR1 and CDR2 sequences are MDHEN and SYDVKM. Trimming cost V 2 bases and J 6 bases, with 15 bases left between them. This CDR3 has 15 amino acids. The CDR3 loop reads CASSLVTKSGDTQYF. The CDR3 DNA reads as TGTGCCAGCAGTTTAGTTACTAAAAGCGGGGATACGCAGTATTTT.

The rearrangement joins TRBV5-1 to TRBJ2-1; D call uncertain. CDR1 and CDR2 from the germline V gene are SGHRS and YFSETQ. This CDR3 comprises 15 residues. V was shortened by 1 base and J by 0 bases, with 8 bases between the two germline ends. Here the CDR3 DNA reads TGCGCCAGCAGCTTGTCCCATAGCTCCTACAATGAGCAGTTCTTC. Its protein is CASSLSHSSYNEQFF.

The chain combines TRBV5-1 with TRBJ2-1; 11 bases match TRBD2. Germline values: CDR1 SGHRS, CDR2 YFSETQ. Trimming cost V 6 bases and J 4 bases; bases outside gene matches: 6. This CDR3 is built from 15 residues. DNA for the CDR3: TGCGCCAGCACAATGACTAGCGGGGATTACAATGAGCAGTTCTTC. Its translation is CASTMTSGDYNEQFF.

This clone has just a few counts. The rearrangement links TRBV28 to TRBJ1-3; the match to TRBD1 covers 9 bases. V was pared by 2 bases and J by 0 bases, with 2 bases of the junction left unmatched. This CDR3 has 16 amino acids. Germline values: CDR1 MDHEN, CDR2 SYDVKM. The CDR3 here is CASSLGTGHSGNTIYF. CDR3 nucleotides: TGTGCCAGCAGTTTAGGGACAGGGCACTCTGGAAACACCATATATTTT.

The rearrangement uses TRBV6-6 and TRBJ2-1; the D is unclear. Trimming shortened V by 6 bases and J by 5 bases, and 14 bases separated the two germline ends. This CDR3 contains 14 residues. In germline, CDR1 is MNHNY, CDR2 SVGAGI (reference sequence). CDR3 in DNA: TGTGCCAGCAGCCAGGCGAAGTTGGACAATGAGCAGTTCTTC. This encodes CASSQAKLDNEQFF.

The chain uses TRBV11-1 and TRBJ2-1; 9 bases agree with TRBD2. CDR1 and CDR2 (germline): SGHAT, FQDESV (reference sequence). Trimming cost V 5 bases and J 15 bases; bases outside gene matches: 8. The CDR3 length is 12 residues. Here the CDR3 DNA reads TGTGCCAGCAGCGAACCGACTAGCGGTGGGTTCTTC. Translated: CASSEPTSGGFF.

The chain links TRBV6-2 or TRBV6-3 to TRBJ1-5, with TRBD1 matching 8 bases. Germline lookup yields CDR1 MNHEY and CDR2 SVGEGT. This CDR3 is built from 14 residues. The ends lost 5 bases at V and 6 bases at J; junction bases unmatched: 6. CDR3 loop: CASSATGGGQPQHF. CDR3 coding DNA: TGTGCCAGCAGTGCCACAGGGGGAGGTCAGCCCCAGCATTTT.

This chain connects TRBV11-3 to TRBJ2-1; 8 positions match TRBD2. Germline V lookup: CDR1 SGHNT, CDR2 YENEEA. This CDR3 has 16 residues. V trimming: 3 bases; J trimming: 7 bases; junction bases outside the gene matches: 11. The CDR3 nucleotides read TGTGCCAGCAGCTTCAAAACCGGGACTAGATTAAATGAGCAGTTCTTC. This encodes CASSFKTGTRLNEQFF.

V usage is TRBV28 and J usage is TRBJ1-6; D remains ambiguous. Trimming took 3 bases from V and 10 from J, leaving 10 bases between them. Germline V gives CDR1 MDHEN, CDR2 SYDVKM. The CDR3 has 13 amino acids. CDR3 region: CASSFDFGSPLHF. The CDR3 DNA follows: TGTGCCAGCAGTTTCGACTTTGGCTCACCCCTCCACTTT.

The chain recombines TRBV25-1 with TRBJ2-3, with 8 bases that match TRBD2. The V segment lost 3 bases and the J segment 6 bases; nucleotides outside the gene matches: 8. Looked up from germline, CDR1 is MGHDK and CDR2 is SYGVNS. The CDR3 is 15 residues long. The CDR3 DNA follows: TGTGCCAGCAGTGATGTCGGGAGGGCCCTGGATACGCAGTATTTT. Translation: CASSDVGRALDTQYF.

V usage is TRBV21-1 and J usage is TRBJ2-5; TRBD1 is taken as the D call from the table, unchecked against the DNA. TRBV21-1 has pseudogene status. This CDR3 region has 15 residues. CDR3 in DNA: TGTGCCAGCAGCACAAAGGACAGGGCTTGGGAGACCCAGTACTTC. It yields the protein CASSTKDRAWETQYF.

The chain links TRBV19 to TRBJ1-5; D possibly corresponds to TRBD1 (6 bases). The germline V and J ends were trimmed by 3 bases and 0 bases, with 12 bases remaining between them. Germline V gene lookup returns CDR1 LNHDA and CDR2 SQIVND (reference sequence). This CDR3 has 16 amino acids. The CDR3 sequence is CASSIHRDYSNQPQHF. Written as DNA, the CDR3 is TGTGCCAGTAGTATCCACAGGGATTATAGCAATCAGCCCCAGCATTTT.

This clone was picked up a small number of times. This chain connects TRBV28 to TRBJ2-5; 8 nucleotides agree with TRBD1. The germline V gene encodes CDR1 MDHEN and CDR2 SYDVKM. The CDR3 has 13 residues. The ends lost 6 bases at V and 2 bases at J; junction bases unmatched: 2. The CDR3: CASRGQEQETQYF. The CDR3 DNA sequence: TGTGCCAGCAGGGGACAGGAGCAAGAGACCCAGTACTTC.

DNA for the CDR3: TGTGCCTGGAGGCCGCGTGGGGGGCCTAGCGGGACTCCTTACGAGCAGTACTTC. Protein sequence: CAWRPRGGPSGTPYEQYF. The chain uses TRBV30 and TRBJ2-7; 9 bases line up with TRBD2. The V gene's germline CDR1 is GTSNPN and CDR2 SVGIG (reference sequence). The CDR3 is made up of 18 amino acids. The J segment lost 4 bases and the V segment lost 3 bases, leaving 19 bases of the junction unmatched.

The rearrangement uses TRBV5-6 and TRBJ1-1; D may be TRBD1 (5 bases). Germline values: CDR1 SGHDT, CDR2 YYEEEE. V was cut by 1 base and J by 3 bases, with 13 bases left in between. CDR3 length: 15 residues. The DNA of the CDR3 is TGTGCCAGCAGCTTGATCGGCAGGGAATACACTGAAGCTTTCTTT. This encodes CASSLIGREYTEAFF.

The genes are TRBV7-3 and TRBJ2-2; TRBD1 matches at 9 bases. The CDR3 sequence is 16 residues long. J gave up 5 bases and V 6 bases, and 10 bases lay outside the gene matches. From germline, CDR1 is SGHTA and CDR2 FQGTGA. CDR3 nucleotide sequence: TGTGCCAGCAGAAAGACAGGGGGAGCGTTTACCGGGGAGCTGTTTTTT. Its protein product is CASRKTGGAFTGELFF.

This clone showed up just a few times. The rearrangement links TRBV6-2 or TRBV6-3 to TRBJ1-6; 10 nucleotides line up with TRBD1. CDR1 and CDR2 (germline): MNHEY, SVGEGT. J gave up 7 bases and V 4 bases, and 1 base lay outside the gene matches. The CDR3 spans 14 residues. CDR3 region: CASSSGQGNSPLHF. CDR3 in DNA: TGTGCCAGCAGTTCGGGACAGGGGAATTCACCCCTCCACTTT.

The rearrangement uses TRBV6-1 and TRBJ1-1; D remains unclear. V lost 2 bases and J lost 5, with 3 bases in between. The CDR3 loop spans 11 amino acids. Germline V lookup: CDR1 MNHNS, CDR2 SASEGT. CDR3 sequence reads: CASSELTEAFF. The CDR3 region has the DNA TGTGCCAGCAGTGAATTAACTGAAGCTTTCTTT.

Only one count was recorded for this clone. This chain connects TRBV28 to TRBJ2-1, with TRBD2 identical over 10 bases. Germline CDR1 MDHEN, CDR2 SYDVKM. The CDR3 sequence is 16 residues long. V trimming: 10 bases; J trimming: 8 bases; junction bases outside the gene matches: 17. The DNA of the CDR3 is TGTGCCATCACTCCTGGGGCTAGCGGGAGTTGGGATGAGCAGTTCTTC. This gives the protein CAITPGASGSWDEQFF. Full variable domain (outside the CDR3, taken from reference TRBV28 and TRBJ2-1): DVKVTQSSRYLVKRTGEKVFLECVQDMDHENMFWYRQDPGLGLRLIYFSYDVKMKEKGDIPEGYSVSREKKERFSLILESASTNQTSMYLCAITPGASGSWDEQFFGPGTRLTVL.